This T cell receptor (beta chain) was retrieved from a study of blood T cells in healthy people across ages (dated by TCRdb to between 2014 and 2017). A note on the overall study: In model experiments, roughly one uniquely barcoded TCR beta cDNA molecule per two T cells was captured by template switching. The donors were divided into four age groups: young (average approximately 16 years), middle-aged (roughly 42), aged (about 62) and long-lived (approximately 74). Two additional independent replicas of 1 million unique cDNA reads from the same blood draw were analyzed for two donors (one aged 18 to 29 and one aged 80 or older). The study measured age-related changes in TCR beta repertoire diversity using deep sequencing normalized with unique cDNA molecular identifiers. Donors of different ages were randomly distributed across sequencing lanes to avoid experimental bias.

The full study reports these points: Bulk unsorted PBMC profiling prevented conclusive comparison of naive and antigen-experienced compartments. Estimates of total diversity from one million sequenced T cells were regarded as lower bounds and underestimates. Observed TCR beta diversity per million T cells fell roughly linearly with age, and a significant reduction was already apparent by age roughly 40. Observed TCR beta diversity correlated strongly with the percentage of naive T cells measured by flow cytometry. The long-lived group showed more naive CD4+ T cells, fewer expanded clones and increased TCR diversity than the aged group, suggesting age selection. Because donor CMV infection status was unknown, age-related changes in expanded clonotypes were potentially confounded.

The CDR3 runs 14 residues from the cysteine to the phenylalanine. Only the CDR3 part of the read is kept: 42 bases, read in frame from the first base. Preparation of the library involved 5' RACE. Sequencing relied on an Illumina HiSeq 2500. A second PCR of roughly 6 to 12 cycles was performed with a sample-barcoded 5' primer and a J-beta primer mix. A unique molecular identifier was introduced onto each TCR beta cDNA molecule by a template-switch 5' adaptor carrying 12 random nucleotides. Each sample yielded at least 3 million CDR3-containing paired-end reads. The Mint cDNA synthesis kit, primed by a TRBC-specific oligonucleotide, was used to synthesize first-strand cDNA from all RNA. After uracil-DNA glycosylase treatment, a first 18-cycle PCR used universal primers M1SS and BC2_uni_R on all cDNA. Under the source paper's analysis protocol: For normalization, 1 million high-quality reads, each with a distinct molecular identifier, were randomly selected from each sample. Instead of being binned into consensus sequences, reads with shared molecular identifiers were discarded. CDR3 identification, clonotype clustering and error correction used MiTCR with a Q25 quality threshold and the strictest error-elimination algorithm. A nonparametric unseen species model with Euler transformation was used to estimate lower-bound total TCR beta diversity. TCRdb cleaned the public reads at Q25 with fastp, built clones with MiXCR and kept in-frame beta chains. Records with the same CDR3 protein are collapsed into one entry carrying the most frequent genes and DNA. It is TCRdb's table, rather than the study itself, that gives the V and J calls and clone size. This sample comprises hundreds of thousands of distinct CDR3 sequences, roughly 60% of them detected only once. The top ten clones comprise about 20% of the sample.

Donors were a few dozen systemically healthy Caucasian individuals from Russia aged roughly 6 to 100 years. Each donor gave approximately 9.3 milliliters of peripheral blood, collected into EDTA-treated Vacutainer tubes. Ficoll-Paque density-gradient centrifugation was used to isolate PBMCs, with at least 6.5 million per sample. Trizol reagent was used to extract total RNA from the PBMCs, yielding at least 6 micrograms per sample. For every donor, flow cytometry on a PBMC aliquot measured the percentage of naive CD45RAhigh/CD27high T cells. In regard to this clonotype: The antigen this receptor binds is unknown. At one end the junction does not follow the germline gene, possibly because of a read error.

The sequenced sample consisted of blood. The chain is encoded by TRBV12-3 or TRBV12-4 joined to TRBJ1-3; the D gene is perhaps TRBD1, from 5 matching bases. This sequence was found in a man in his thirties or forties in good health. The CDR3 sequence is CASTFAEGTNIIYF. The sequenced DNA: TGTGCCAGCACTTTCGCGGAGGGGACTAACATCATATATTTT.